The table lists the clone carrying this TCR beta chain with many counts. The sample comes from a study of blood T cell repertoires in COVID-19. On the study more broadly: PBMCs, B-cell-depleted T cells, or T cells provided the cDNA or gDNA that made up the material.

Per the original data handling: Reference gene primer amplification gave estimated nucleated cell counts. The table came from immunoSEQ multiplex PCR; TCRdb's copy has only in-frame clones and leaves some out. V and J calls and clone size are copied from that table; D and trimming were computed from the DNA. The sample yields around 110,000 clones, around 88% seen once. The CDR3 spans 15 residues. V was trimmed by 5 bases and J by 4 bases, leaving 18 bases between them. CDR1 is SNHLY, CDR2 FYNNEI, per germline. Input material: peripheral blood. The chain recombines TRBV2 with TRBJ2-7; D is perhaps TRBD2 (5 bases). The sequence derives from a man aged 45 to 65 with active or convalescent COVID-19. DNA of the CDR3: TGTGCCAGCAGTTCCCAAGGACTGGGTCTTTACGAGCAGTACTTC. This gives the protein CASSSQGLGLYEQYF.